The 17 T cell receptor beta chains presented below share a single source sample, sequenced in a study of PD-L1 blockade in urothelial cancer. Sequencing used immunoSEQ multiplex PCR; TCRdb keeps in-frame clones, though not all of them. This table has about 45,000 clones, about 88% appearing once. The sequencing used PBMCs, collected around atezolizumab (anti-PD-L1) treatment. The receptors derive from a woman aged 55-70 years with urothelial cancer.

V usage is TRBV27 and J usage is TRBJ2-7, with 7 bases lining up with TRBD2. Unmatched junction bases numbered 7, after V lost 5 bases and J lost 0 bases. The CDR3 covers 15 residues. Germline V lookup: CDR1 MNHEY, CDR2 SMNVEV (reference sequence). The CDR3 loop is CASSQTSAASYEQYF. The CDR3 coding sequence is TGTGCCAGCAGTCAAACTAGCGCTGCCTCCTACGAGCAGTACTTC.

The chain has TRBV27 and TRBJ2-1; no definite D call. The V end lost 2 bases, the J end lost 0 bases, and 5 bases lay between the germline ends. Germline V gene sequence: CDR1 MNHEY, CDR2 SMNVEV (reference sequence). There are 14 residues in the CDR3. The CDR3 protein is CASSLGASYNEQFF. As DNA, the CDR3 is TGTGCCAGCAGTTTAGGAGCCTCCTACAATGAGCAGTTCTTC.

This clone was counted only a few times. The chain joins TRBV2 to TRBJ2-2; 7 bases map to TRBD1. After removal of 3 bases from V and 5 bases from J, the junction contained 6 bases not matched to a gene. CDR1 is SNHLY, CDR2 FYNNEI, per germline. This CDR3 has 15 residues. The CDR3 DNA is TGTGCCAGCAGTGAGTCCCCGGGACAGACCGGGGAGCTGTTTTTT. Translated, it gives CASSESPGQTGELFF.

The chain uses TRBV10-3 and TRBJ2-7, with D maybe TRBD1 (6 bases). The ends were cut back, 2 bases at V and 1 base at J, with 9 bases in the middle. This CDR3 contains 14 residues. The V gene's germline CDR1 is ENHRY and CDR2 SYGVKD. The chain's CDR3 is CAISENTGSYEQYF. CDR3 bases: TGTGCCATCAGTGAGAATACAGGGTCCTACGAGCAGTACTTC.

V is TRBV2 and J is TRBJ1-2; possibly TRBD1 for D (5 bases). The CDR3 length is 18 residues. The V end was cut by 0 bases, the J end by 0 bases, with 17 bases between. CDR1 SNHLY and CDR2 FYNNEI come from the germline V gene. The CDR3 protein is CASSEAVGEDATNYGYTF. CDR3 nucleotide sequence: TGTGCCAGCAGTGAAGCGGTAGGGGAAGATGCAACTAACTATGGCTACACCTTC. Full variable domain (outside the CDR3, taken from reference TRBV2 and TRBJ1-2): EPEVTQTPSHQVTQMGQEVILRCVPISNHLYFYWYRQILGQKVEFLVSFYNNEISEKSEIFDDQFSVERPDGSNFTLKIRSTKLEDSAMYFCASSEAVGEDATNYGYTFGSGTRLTVV.

CDR3 residues: CASSLQGLATDTQYF. CDR3 coding DNA: TGTGCCAGCAGCCTGCAAGGACTCGCCACAGATACGCAGTATTTT. The chain has TRBV7-7 and TRBJ2-3, with D perhaps TRBD2 (5 bases). CDR3 length: 15 amino acids. Trimming cost V 5 bases and J 2 bases, with 14 bases left between them. CDR1 and CDR2 (germline): SSHAT, FNYEAQ (reference sequence). Combining the CDR3 with reference TRBV7-7 and TRBJ2-3 gives the whole variable domain GAGVSQSPRYKVTKRGQDVTLRCDPISSHATLYWYQQALGQGPEFLTYFNYEAQPDKSGLPSDRFSAERPEGSISTLTIQRTEQRDSAMYRCASSLQGLATDTQYFGPGTRLTVL.

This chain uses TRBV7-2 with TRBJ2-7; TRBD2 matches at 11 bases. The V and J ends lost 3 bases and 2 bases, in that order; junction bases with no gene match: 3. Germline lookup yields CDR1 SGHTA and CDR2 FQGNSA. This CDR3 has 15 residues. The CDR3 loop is CASSLGLAVTYEQYF. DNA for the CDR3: TGTGCCAGCAGCTTGGGACTAGCGGTTACCTACGAGCAGTACTTC.

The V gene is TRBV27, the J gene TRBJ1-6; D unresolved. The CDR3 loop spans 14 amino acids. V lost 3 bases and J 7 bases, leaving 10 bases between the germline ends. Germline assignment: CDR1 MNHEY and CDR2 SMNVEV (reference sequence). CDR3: CASSFGLRNSPLHF. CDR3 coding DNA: TGTGCCAGCAGTTTTGGGTTGAGGAATTCACCCCTCCACTTT.

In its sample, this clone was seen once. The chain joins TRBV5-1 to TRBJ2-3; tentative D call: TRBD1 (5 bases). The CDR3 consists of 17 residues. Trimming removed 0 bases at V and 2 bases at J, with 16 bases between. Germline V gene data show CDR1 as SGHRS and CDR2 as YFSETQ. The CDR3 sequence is CASSLGGQGKFTDTQYF. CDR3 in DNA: TGCGCCAGCAGCTTGGGGGGTCAGGGAAAATTCACAGATACGCAGTATTTT.

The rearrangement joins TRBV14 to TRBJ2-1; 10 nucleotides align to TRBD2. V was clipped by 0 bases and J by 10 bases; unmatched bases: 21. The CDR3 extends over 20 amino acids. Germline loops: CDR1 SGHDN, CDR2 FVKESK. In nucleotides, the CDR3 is TGTGCCAGCAGCCAAGACGAAAGAGGTGGGGGACTAGCGCCCTTAGGGGAGCAGTTCTTC. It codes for CASSQDERGGGLAPLGEQFF. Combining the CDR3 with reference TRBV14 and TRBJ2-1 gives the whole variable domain EAGVTQFPSHSVIEKGQTVTLRCDPISGHDNLYWYRRVMGKEIKFLLHFVKESKQDESGMPNNRFLAERTGGTYSTLKVQPAELEDSGVYFCASSQDERGGGLAPLGEQFFGPGTRLTVL.

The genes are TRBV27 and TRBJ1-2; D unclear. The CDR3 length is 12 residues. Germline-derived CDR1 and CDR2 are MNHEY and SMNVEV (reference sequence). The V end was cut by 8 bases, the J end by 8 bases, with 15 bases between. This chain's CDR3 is CASGLGEGGYTF. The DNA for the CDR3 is TGTGCCAGCGGGCTTGGTGAGGGCGGCTACACCTTC.

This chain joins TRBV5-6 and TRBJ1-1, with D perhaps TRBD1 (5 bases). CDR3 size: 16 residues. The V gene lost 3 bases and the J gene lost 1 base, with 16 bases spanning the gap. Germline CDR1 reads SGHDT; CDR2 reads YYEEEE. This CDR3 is CASSWQRTPWNTEAFF. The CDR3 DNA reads TGTGCCAGCAGCTGGCAGAGGACACCGTGGAACACTGAAGCTTTCTTT.

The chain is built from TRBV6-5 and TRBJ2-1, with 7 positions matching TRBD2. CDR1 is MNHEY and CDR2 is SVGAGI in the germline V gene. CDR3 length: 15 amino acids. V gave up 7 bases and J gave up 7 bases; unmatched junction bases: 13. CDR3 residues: CASTAAGRVKNEQFF. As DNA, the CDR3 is TGTGCCAGCACGGCCGCGGGGAGGGTGAAAAATGAGCAGTTCTTC.

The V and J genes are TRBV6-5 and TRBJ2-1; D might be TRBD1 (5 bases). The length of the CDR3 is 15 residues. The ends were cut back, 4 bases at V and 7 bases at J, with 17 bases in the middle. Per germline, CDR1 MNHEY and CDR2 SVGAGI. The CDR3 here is CASSLGLLGRNEQFF. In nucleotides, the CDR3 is TGTGCCAGCAGTTTGGGGCTCTTGGGTCGGAATGAGCAGTTCTTC.

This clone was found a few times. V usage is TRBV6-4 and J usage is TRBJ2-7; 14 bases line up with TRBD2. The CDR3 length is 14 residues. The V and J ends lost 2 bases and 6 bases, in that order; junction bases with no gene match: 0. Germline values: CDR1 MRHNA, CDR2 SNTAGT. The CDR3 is CASSDGTSGSEQYF. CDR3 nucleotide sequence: TGTGCCAGCAGTGACGGGACTAGCGGGAGCGAGCAGTACTTC.

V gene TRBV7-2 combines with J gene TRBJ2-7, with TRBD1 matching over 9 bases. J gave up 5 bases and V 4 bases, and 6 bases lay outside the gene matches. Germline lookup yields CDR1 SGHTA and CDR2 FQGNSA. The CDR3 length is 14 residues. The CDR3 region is CASSSDRGIDEQYF. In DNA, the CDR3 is TGTGCCAGCAGCTCTGACAGGGGGATCGACGAGCAGTACTTC.

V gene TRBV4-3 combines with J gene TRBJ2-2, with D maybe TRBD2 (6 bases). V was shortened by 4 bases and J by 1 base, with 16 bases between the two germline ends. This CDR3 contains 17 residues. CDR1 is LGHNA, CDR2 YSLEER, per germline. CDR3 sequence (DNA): TGCGCCAGCAGCCCTTACCCGGGGGTCCTGAACACCGGGGAGCTGTTTTTT. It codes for CASSPYPGVLNTGELFF.